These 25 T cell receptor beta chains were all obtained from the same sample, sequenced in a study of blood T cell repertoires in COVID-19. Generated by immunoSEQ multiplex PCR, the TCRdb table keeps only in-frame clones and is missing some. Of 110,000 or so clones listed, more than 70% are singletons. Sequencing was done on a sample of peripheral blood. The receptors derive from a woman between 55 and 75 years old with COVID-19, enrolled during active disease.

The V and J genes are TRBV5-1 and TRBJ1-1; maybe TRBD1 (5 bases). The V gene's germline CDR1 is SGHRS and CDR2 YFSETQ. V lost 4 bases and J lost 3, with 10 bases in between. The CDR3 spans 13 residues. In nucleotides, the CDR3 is TGCGCCAGCAGCAGGGACTTCGACACTGAAGCTTTCTTT. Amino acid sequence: CASSRDFDTEAFF.

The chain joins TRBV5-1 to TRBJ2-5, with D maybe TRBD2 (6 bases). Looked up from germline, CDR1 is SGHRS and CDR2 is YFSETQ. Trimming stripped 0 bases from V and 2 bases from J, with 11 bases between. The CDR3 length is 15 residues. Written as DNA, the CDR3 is TGCGCCAGCAGCTTGGGGCCGGGGGATCAAGAGACCCAGTACTTC. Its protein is CASSLGPGDQETQYF.

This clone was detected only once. This CDR3 reads CASSQEERPGINQPQHF. Written as DNA, the CDR3 is TGCGCCAGCAGCCAAGAAGAAAGACCCGGGATCAATCAGCCCCAGCATTTT. The rearrangement uses TRBV4-1 and TRBJ1-5; D is uncertain. V was cut by 0 bases and J by 3 bases, with 15 bases left in between. The CDR3 length is 17 residues. Germline V CDR1 and CDR2: MGHRA, YSYEKL.

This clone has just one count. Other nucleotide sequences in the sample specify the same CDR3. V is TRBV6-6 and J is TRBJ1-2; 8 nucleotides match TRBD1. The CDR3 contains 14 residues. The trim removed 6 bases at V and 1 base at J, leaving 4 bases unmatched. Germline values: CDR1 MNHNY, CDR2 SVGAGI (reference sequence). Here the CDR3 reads CASRVGQGNYGYTF. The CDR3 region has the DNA TGTGCCAGCAGGGTCGGACAGGGTAACTATGGCTACACCTTC.

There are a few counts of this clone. The DNA for the CDR3 is TGTGCCAGCAGCTTGAGTGAGAACACTGAAGCTTTCTTT. Translating gives CASSLSENTEAFF. The chain combines TRBV7-8 with TRBJ1-1; D unresolved. CDR1 SGHVS and CDR2 FQNEAQ come from the germline V gene. The length of the CDR3 is 13 residues. V was trimmed by 3 bases and J by 1 base, leaving 6 bases between them.

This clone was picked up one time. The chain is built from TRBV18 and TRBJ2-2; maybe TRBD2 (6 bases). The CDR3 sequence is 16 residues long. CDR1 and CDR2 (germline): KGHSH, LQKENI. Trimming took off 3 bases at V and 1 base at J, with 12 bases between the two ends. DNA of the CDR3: TGTGCCAGCTCACCCCAGATGCGGGGGAACACCGGGGAGCTGTTTTTT. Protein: CASSPQMRGNTGELFF.

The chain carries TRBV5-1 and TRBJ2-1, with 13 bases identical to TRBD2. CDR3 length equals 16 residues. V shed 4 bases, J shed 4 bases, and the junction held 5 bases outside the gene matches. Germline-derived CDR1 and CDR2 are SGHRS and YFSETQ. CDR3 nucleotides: TGCGCCAGCAGCGGAGGACTAGCGGGGGATTACAATGAGCAGTTCTTC. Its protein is CASSGGLAGDYNEQFF.

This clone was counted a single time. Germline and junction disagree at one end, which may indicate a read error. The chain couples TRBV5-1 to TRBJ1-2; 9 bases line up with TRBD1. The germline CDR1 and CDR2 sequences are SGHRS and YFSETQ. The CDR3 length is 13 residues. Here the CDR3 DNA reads TGCGCCAGCAGCCCGGAATACAGGGGGCGGGGTATCTTC. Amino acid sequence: CASSPEYRGRGIF. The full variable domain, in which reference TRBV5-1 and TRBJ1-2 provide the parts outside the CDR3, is KAGVTQTPRYLIKTRGQQVTLSCSPISGHRSVSWYQQTPGQGLQFLFEYFSETQRNKGNFPGRFSGRQFSNSRSEMNVSTLELGDSALYLCASSPEYRGRGIFGSGTRLTVV.

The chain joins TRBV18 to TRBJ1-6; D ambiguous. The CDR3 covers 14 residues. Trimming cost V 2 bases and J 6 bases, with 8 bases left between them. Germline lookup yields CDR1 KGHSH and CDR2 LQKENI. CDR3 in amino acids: CASSPGGINSPLHF. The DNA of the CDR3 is TGTGCCAGCTCACCAGGCGGAATTAATTCACCCCTCCACTTT.

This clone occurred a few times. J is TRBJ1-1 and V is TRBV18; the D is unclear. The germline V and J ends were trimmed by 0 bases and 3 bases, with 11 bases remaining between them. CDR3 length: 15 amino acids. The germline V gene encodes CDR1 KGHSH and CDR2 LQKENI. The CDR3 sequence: CASSPPADGDTEAFF. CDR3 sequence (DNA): TGTGCCAGCTCACCACCGGCCGACGGGGACACTGAAGCTTTCTTT. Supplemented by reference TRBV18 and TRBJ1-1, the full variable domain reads NAGVMQNPRHLVRRRGQEARLRCSPMKGHSHVYWYRQLPEEGLKFMVYLQKENIIDESGMPKERFSAEFPKEGPSILRIQQVVRGDSAAYFCASSPPADGDTEAFFGQGTRLTVV.

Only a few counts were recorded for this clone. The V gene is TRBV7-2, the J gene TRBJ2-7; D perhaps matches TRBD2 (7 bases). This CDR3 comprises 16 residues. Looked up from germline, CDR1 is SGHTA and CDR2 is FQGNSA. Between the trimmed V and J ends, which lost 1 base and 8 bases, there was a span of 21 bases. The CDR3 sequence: CASSLEGGGPRSKQYF. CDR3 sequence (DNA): TGTGCCAGCAGCTTAGAAGGGGGGGGCCCGAGGAGCAAGCAGTACTTC.

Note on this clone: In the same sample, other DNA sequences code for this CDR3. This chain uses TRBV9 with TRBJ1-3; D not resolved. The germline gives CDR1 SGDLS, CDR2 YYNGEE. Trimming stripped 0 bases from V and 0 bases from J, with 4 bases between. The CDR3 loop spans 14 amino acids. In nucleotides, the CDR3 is TGTGCCAGCAGCGTAGGACACTCTGGAAACACCATATATTTT. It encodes CASSVGHSGNTIYF.

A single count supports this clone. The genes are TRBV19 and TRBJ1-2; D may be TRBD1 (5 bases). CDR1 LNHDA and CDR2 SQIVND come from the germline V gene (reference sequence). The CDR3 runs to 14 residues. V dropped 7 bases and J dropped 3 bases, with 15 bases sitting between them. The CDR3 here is CASKDHSRDYGYTF. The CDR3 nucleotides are TGTGCCAGTAAAGACCATTCCAGGGACTATGGCTACACCTTC.

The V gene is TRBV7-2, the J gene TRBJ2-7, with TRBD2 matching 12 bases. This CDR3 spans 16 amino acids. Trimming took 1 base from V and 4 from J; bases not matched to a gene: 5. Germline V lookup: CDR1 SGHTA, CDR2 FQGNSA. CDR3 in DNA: TGTGCCAGCAGCTTAGTAGGGCTAGCGGGGGGGTACGAGCAGTACTTC. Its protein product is CASSLVGLAGGYEQYF. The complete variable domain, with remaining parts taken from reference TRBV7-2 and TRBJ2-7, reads GAGVSQSPSNKVTEKGKDVELRCDPISGHTALYWYRQSLGQGLEFLIYFQGNSAPDKSGLPSDRFSAERTGGSVSTLTIQRTQQEDSAVYLCASSLVGLAGGYEQYFGPGTRLTVT.

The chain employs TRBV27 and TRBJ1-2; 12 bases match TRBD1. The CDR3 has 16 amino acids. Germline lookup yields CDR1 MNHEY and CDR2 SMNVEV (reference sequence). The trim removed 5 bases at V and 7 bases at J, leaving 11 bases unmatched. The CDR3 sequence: CASSLAWDRGLSGYTF. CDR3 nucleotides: TGTGCCAGCAGTCTGGCCTGGGACAGGGGGCTGTCTGGCTACACCTTC.

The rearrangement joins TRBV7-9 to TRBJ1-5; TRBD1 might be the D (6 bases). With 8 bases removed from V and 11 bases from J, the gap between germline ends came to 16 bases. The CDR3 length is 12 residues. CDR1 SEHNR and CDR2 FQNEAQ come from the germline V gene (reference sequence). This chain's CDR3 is CASGQFFEAQHF. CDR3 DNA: TGTGCCAGCGGACAGTTTTTTGAGGCCCAGCATTTT.

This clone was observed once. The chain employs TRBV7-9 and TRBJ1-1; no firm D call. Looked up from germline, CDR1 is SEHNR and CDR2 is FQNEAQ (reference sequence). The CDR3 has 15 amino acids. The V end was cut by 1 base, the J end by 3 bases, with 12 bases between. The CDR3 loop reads CASSLEGGRDTEAFF. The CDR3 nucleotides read TGTGCCAGCAGCTTAGAGGGAGGGAGGGACACTGAAGCTTTCTTT.

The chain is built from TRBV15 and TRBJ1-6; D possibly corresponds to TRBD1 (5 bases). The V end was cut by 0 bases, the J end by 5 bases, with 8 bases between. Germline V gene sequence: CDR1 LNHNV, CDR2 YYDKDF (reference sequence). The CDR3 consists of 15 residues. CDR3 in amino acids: CATSREVGDNSPLHF. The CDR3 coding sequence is TGTGCCACCAGCAGAGAGGTAGGGGATAATTCACCCCTCCACTTT.

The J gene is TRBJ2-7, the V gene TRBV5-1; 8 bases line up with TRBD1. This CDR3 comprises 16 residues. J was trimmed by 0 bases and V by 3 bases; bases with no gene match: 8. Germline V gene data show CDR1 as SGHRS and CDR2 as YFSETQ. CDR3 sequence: CASSWEQGGTSYEQYF. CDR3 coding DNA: TGCGCCAGCAGCTGGGAACAGGGGGGTACCTCCTACGAGCAGTACTTC.

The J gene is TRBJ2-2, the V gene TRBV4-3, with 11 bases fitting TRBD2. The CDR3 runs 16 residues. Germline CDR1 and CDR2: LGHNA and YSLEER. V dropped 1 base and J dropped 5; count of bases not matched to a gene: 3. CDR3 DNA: TGCGCCAGCAGCCAAGGACTAGCGGGGTTTACCGGGGAGCTGTTTTTT. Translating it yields CASSQGLAGFTGELFF.

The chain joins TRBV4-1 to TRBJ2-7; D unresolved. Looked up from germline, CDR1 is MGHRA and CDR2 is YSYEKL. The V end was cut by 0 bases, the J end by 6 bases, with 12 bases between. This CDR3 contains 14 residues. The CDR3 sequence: CASSQDPGPGEQYF. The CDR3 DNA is TGCGCCAGCAGCCAAGATCCGGGTCCGGGCGAGCAGTACTTC.

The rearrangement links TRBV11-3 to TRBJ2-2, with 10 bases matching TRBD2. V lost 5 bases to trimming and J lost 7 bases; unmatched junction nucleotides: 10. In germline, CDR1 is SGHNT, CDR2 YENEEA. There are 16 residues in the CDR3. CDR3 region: CASSHKRGGAGGELFF. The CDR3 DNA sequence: TGTGCCAGCAGCCATAAGCGGGGGGGAGCCGGCGGGGAGCTGTTTTTT.

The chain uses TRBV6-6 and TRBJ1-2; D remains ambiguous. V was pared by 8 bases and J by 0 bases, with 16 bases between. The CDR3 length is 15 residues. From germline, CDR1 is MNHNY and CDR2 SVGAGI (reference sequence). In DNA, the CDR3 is TGTGCCAGCCGCCCCACCGGAGGGACTAACTATGGCTACACCTTC. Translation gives CASRPTGGTNYGYTF.

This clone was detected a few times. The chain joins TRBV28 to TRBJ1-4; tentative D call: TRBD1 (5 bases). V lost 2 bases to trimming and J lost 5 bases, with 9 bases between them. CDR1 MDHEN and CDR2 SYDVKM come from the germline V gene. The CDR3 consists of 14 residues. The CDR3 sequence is CASSLPQGNEKLFF. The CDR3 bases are TGTGCCAGCAGTTTACCTCAGGGAAATGAAAAACTGTTTTTT.

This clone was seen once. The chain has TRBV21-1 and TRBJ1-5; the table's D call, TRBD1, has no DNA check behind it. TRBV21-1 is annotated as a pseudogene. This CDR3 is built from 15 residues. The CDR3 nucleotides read TGTGCCAGCAGCACCCGGACAGGGACGGATCAGCCCCAGCATTTT. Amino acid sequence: CASSTRTGTDQPQHF.